These 20 T cell receptor beta chains were sequenced from one sample in a study of T cells in Graves' hyperthyroidism and ophthalmopathy. RNA transcripts served as the template for amplifying TCR beta CDR3 regions. TCR CDR3 underwent first-round RT-PCR with the HTBI primer set. A single record per CDR3 protein comes from TCRdb applying MiXCR to the multiplex PCR reads. The sample shows about 640,000 distinct CDR3 sequences, 20% to 25% of them seen only once. Sequenced: blood. These receptors all come from a man aged 25 to 40 with Graves' ophthalmopathy.

This clonotype was recorded at least ten times. This sequence joins TRBV7-9 and TRBJ2-7; D is tentatively TRBD1 or TRBD2 (6 bases each). The germline CDR1 and CDR2 sequences are SEHNR and FQNEAQ (reference sequence). Trimming took 1 base from V and 4 from J, leaving 14 bases between them. The CDR3 runs to 15 residues. CDR3: CASSLGRGGPYEQYF. Here the CDR3 DNA reads TGTGCCAGCAGCTTAGGCCGTGGGGGGCCTTACGAGCAGTACTTC.

In its sample, this clonotype was seen a few times. The rearrangement uses TRBV11-2 and TRBJ2-1; TRBD1 aligns across 10 bases. The CDR3 contains 15 residues. Trimming cost V 5 bases and J 7 bases; bases outside gene matches: 8. Germline V gives CDR1 SGHAT, CDR2 FQNNGV. CDR3 bases: TGTGCCAGCAGCCTCCTGACAGGGGGCATAAATGAGCAGTTCTTC. It codes for CASSLLTGGINEQFF.

J is TRBJ2-2 and V is TRBV18; D is uncertain. Germline lookup yields CDR1 KGHSH and CDR2 LQKENI. This CDR3 region has 15 residues. Between the trimmed V and J ends, which lost 0 bases and 4 bases, there was a span of 9 bases. The chain's CDR3 is CASSPPGFGTGELFF. The DNA for the CDR3 is TGTGCCAGCTCACCACCCGGGTTCGGCACCGGGGAGCTGTTTTTT.

This clonotype was found many times. The CDR3 sequence is CASSEPGLSLGKTNEQFF. CDR3 coding DNA: TGTGCCAGCAGTGAACCGGGGCTCTCGCTGGGTAAAACCAATGAGCAGTTCTTC. The chain carries TRBV2 and TRBJ2-1; the D call may be TRBD1 or TRBD2 (5 bases each). The V end was cut by 2 bases, the J end by 6 bases, with 23 bases between. The CDR3 sequence is 18 residues long. CDR1 is SNHLY and CDR2 is FYNNEI in the germline V gene.

This clonotype was picked up a small number of times. The rearrangement links TRBV2 to TRBJ2-1; a possible D gene is TRBD1 (6 bases). Deletions cut 4 bases from V and 8 bases from J, with 18 bases between. Germline V gene lookup returns CDR1 SNHLY and CDR2 FYNNEI. The CDR3 is 15 residues long. DNA for the CDR3: TGTGCCAGCAGTGTGGGGGCTAGGGGGTCCGATGAGCAGTTCTTC. Translating gives CASSVGARGSDEQFF.

This clonotype was observed at least ten times. The chain recombines TRBV2 with TRBJ2-3, with TRBD1 matching over 8 bases. This CDR3 spans 15 amino acids. V shed 6 bases and J 3 bases; nucleotides not matched to a gene: 8. CDR1 is SNHLY, CDR2 FYNNEI, per germline. The CDR3 sequence: CASRLDRVGTDTQYF. In DNA, the CDR3 is TGTGCCAGCAGGCTGGACAGGGTTGGAACAGATACGCAGTATTTT. The full variable domain, with the rest looked up from reference TRBV2 and TRBJ2-3, is EPEVTQTPSHQVTQMGQEVILRCVPISNHLYFYWYRQILGQKVEFLVSFYNNEISEKSEIFDDQFSVERPDGSNFTLKIRSTKLEDSAMYFCASRLDRVGTDTQYFGPGTRLTVL.

This clonotype has a count of ten or more. J is TRBJ2-7 and V is TRBV20-1, with 9 bases fitting TRBD1. V lost 0 bases to trimming and J lost 2 bases; unmatched junction nucleotides: 5. The CDR3 has 15 amino acids. The germline CDR1 and CDR2 sequences are DFQATT and SNEGSKA (reference sequence). The CDR3: CSARDLQGAAYEQYF. CDR3 coding DNA: TGCAGTGCTAGAGATCTACAGGGGGCCGCCTACGAGCAGTACTTC.

This clonotype was found many times. The chain recombines TRBV2 with TRBJ2-5; D call uncertain. V gave up 2 bases and J gave up 5 bases, with 9 bases separating them. The CDR3 is made up of 13 amino acids. CDR1 SNHLY and CDR2 FYNNEI come from the germline V gene. The CDR3 nucleotides are TGTGCCAGCAGTGAATTGGCGGTGGAGACCCAGTACTTC. Amino acid sequence: CASSELAVETQYF.

This clonotype was seen ten or more times. The chain uses TRBV28 and TRBJ2-2, with D perhaps matching TRBD2 (7 bases). Trimming pared 5 bases from V and 5 bases from J, leaving 15 bases between. Germline V lookup: CDR1 MDHEN, CDR2 SYDVKM. The CDR3 consists of 15 residues. The CDR3 DNA reads TGTGCCAGCAGTACCGCGGGGGCGAGAACCGGGGAGCTGTTTTTT. Protein: CASSTAGARTGELFF.

In its sample, this clonotype was seen many times. The chain carries TRBV3-1 and TRBJ1-1; D not certain. The CDR3 extends over 13 amino acids. V dropped 0 bases and J dropped 3 bases, with 5 bases sitting between them. Germline loops: CDR1 LGHDT, CDR2 YNNKEL (reference sequence). The CDR3 sequence is CASSQDIYTEAFF. The CDR3 nucleotides are TGTGCCAGCAGCCAAGATATTTACACTGAAGCTTTCTTT.

To note about this clonotype: A much larger clone lies one base from this, so it may be a read error. This rearrangement joins TRBV11-2 to TRBJ2-7; 7 positions agree with TRBD2. This CDR3 has 16 amino acids. From germline, CDR1 is SGHAT and CDR2 FQNNGV. Trimming took 5 bases from V and 3 from J; bases not matched to a gene: 13. The CDR3 loop reads CASSAPSAGTHYEQYF. CDR3 sequence (DNA): TGTGCCAGCAGCGCCCCCTCAGCGGGAACGCACTACGAGCAGTACTTC.

V is TRBV3-1 and J is TRBJ1-6, with D uncertain. Trimming shortened V by 1 base and J by 4 bases, and 8 bases separated the two germline ends. The germline V gene encodes CDR1 LGHDT and CDR2 YNNKEL (reference sequence). The CDR3 spans 15 residues. CDR3: CASSQGLRYNSPLHF. The CDR3 nucleotides are TGTGCCAGCAGCCAAGGACTGCGATATAATTCACCCCTCCACTTT.

This clonotype has more than one count but fewer than ten. The genes are TRBV27 and TRBJ2-7, with D maybe TRBD1 (5 bases). Germline-derived CDR1 and CDR2 are MNHEY and SMNVEV (reference sequence). Trimming removed 3 bases at V and 2 bases at J, with 14 bases between. The CDR3 covers 15 residues. This chain's CDR3 is CASSFGAAQTYEQYF. Here the CDR3 DNA reads TGTGCCAGCAGTTTTGGGGCAGCGCAAACCTACGAGCAGTACTTC.

This clonotype was detected only a few times. V usage is TRBV4-1 and J usage is TRBJ2-1; 16 bases map to TRBD2. The junction had 5 bases not matched to a gene; V was cut back by 1 base and J by 8 bases. The CDR3 sequence is 17 residues long. CDR1 is MGHRA and CDR2 is YSYEKL in the germline V gene. The CDR3 coding sequence is TGCGCCAGCAGCCAAGCCCCCGGGACTAGCGGGAGGGATGAGCAGTTCTTC. This sequence encodes CASSQAPGTSGRDEQFF.

This clonotype was detected ten times or more. The chain's CDR3 is CASSSGQGFYNEQFF. DNA for the CDR3: TGTGCCAGCAGCTCCGGACAGGGGTTCTACAATGAGCAGTTCTTC. J is TRBJ2-1 and V is TRBV11-2; TRBD1 matches at 9 bases. The CDR3 covers 15 residues. CDR1 and CDR2 from the germline V gene are SGHAT and FQNNGV. V lost 4 bases and J lost 3; bases outside the gene matches: 4.

This clonotype was found many times. V gene TRBV2 combines with J gene TRBJ2-3; D remains unclear. Germline CDR1 and CDR2: SNHLY and FYNNEI. The CDR3 runs 14 residues. V gave up 5 bases and J gave up 4 bases, with 13 bases separating them. For the CDR3, the DNA is TGTGCCAGCAGTCTTAGTTCCCCGGCAGATACGCAGTATTTT. Translated: CASSLSSPADTQYF.

The sample holds many counts of this clonotype. The chain combines TRBV7-9 with TRBJ2-1; 10 bases line up with TRBD2. J gave up 4 bases and V 5 bases, and 11 bases lay outside the gene matches. Per the germline V gene, CDR1 is SEHNR and CDR2 is FQNEAQ (reference sequence). The CDR3 consists of 17 residues. The CDR3 region is CASSPPQREGFYNEQFF. DNA for the CDR3: TGTGCCAGCAGCCCCCCCCAGCGGGAGGGCTTTTACAATGAGCAGTTCTTC.

The V and J genes are TRBV2 and TRBJ1-3; 7 bases are shared with TRBD1. The CDR3 has 13 residues. Germline V gives CDR1 SNHLY, CDR2 FYNNEI. V was pared by 5 bases and J by 10 bases, with 8 bases of the junction left unmatched. In DNA, the CDR3 is TGTGCCAGCAGTCGGGCTACAGGGGTGACCATATATTTT. Its protein is CASSRATGVTIYF.

This chain links TRBV5-1 with TRBJ2-5; TRBD1 matches 7 bases. V trimming: 4 bases; J trimming: 2 bases; junction bases outside the gene matches: 8. CDR1 and CDR2 (germline): SGHRS, YFSETQ. This CDR3 is built from 15 residues. The CDR3 loop is CASSPRTGEQETQYF. CDR3 DNA: TGCGCCAGCAGCCCGAGGACAGGCGAACAAGAGACCCAGTACTTC.

This chain uses TRBV27 with TRBJ1-5; D unclear. V lost 8 bases, J lost 0 bases, and 11 bases lay in between. CDR1 and CDR2 (germline): MNHEY, SMNVEV (reference sequence). This CDR3 is 14 amino acids long. The CDR3 reads CASAPDTSNQPQHF. CDR3 bases: TGTGCCAGCGCCCCAGATACTAGCAATCAGCCCCAGCATTTT.